Listed below are T cell receptor beta chains from one sample, sequenced in a study of T cell repertoires in cytomegalovirus infection. What these receptors recognize is not known. TCRdb re-called the reads with MiXCR, one entry per CDR3 protein. The sample consists of under 150,000 distinct CDR3 sequences, more than 20% of them appearing once. The sample comprised PBMCs, sequenced either directly or after in vitro stimulation (not recorded which). The receptors stem from a human donor in good health (CMV status not recorded). Some clones in this sample may be carry-over from other donors' samples. Each CDR3 is given with its conserved first and last residue. D genes are given only for firm matches. Rows give clone size only sometimes, using once, few, many, or a class for an expanded clone.

v_call: TRBV28; cdr3_length: 14; clone_size: many; d_call: TRBD1; j_call: TRBJ2-3; cdr3_aa: CASRGTGVAPAQYF; cdr3_nt: TGTGCCAGCAGGGGGACAGGGGTGGCCCCTGCGCAGTATTTT
v_call: TRBV6-2/TRBV6-3; cdr3_length: 13; clone_size: -; d_call: TRBD1; j_call: TRBJ2-7; cdr3_aa: CASSADRVLEQYF; cdr3_nt: TGTGCCAGTTCTGCCGACAGGGTATTGGAGCAGTACTTC
v_call: TRBV28; cdr3_length: 17; clone_size: -; d_call: -; j_call: TRBJ1-3; cdr3_aa: CASSFWRALASGNTIYF; cdr3_nt: TGTGCCAGCAGTTTCTGGAGAGCCCTCGCGAGCGGAAACACCATATATTTT
v_call: TRBV4-3; cdr3_length: 13; clone_size: -; d_call: -; j_call: TRBJ1-2; cdr3_aa: CASSQDRVRGYTF; cdr3_nt: TGCGCCAGCAGCCAAGATAGGGTACGAGGCTACACCTTC
v_call: TRBV7-6; cdr3_length: 13; clone_size: many; d_call: -; j_call: TRBJ2-1; cdr3_aa: CASSPNDNNEQFF; cdr3_nt: TGTGCCAGCAGCCCGAACGACAACAATGAGCAGTTCTTC
v_call: TRBV4-3; cdr3_length: 17; clone_size: -; d_call: -; j_call: TRBJ2-2; cdr3_aa: CASSQDGVGEATGELFF; cdr3_nt: TGCGCCAGCAGCCAAGATGGGGTGGGAGAGGCAACCGGGGAGCTGTTTTTT
v_call: TRBV7-9; cdr3_length: 18; clone_size: -; d_call: -; j_call: TRBJ1-4; cdr3_aa: CASSYLSGGIMTTEKLFF; cdr3_nt: TGTGCCAGCAGCTACCTAAGTGGGGGGATAATGACTACTGAAAAACTGTTTTTT
v_call: TRBV6-2/TRBV6-3; cdr3_length: 17; clone_size: few; d_call: -; j_call: TRBJ2-1; cdr3_aa: CASSYRPNNLRGNEQFF; cdr3_nt: TGTGCCAGCAGTTACCGCCCCAATAATCTGCGGGGCAATGAGCAGTTCTTC
v_call: TRBV7-2; cdr3_length: 18; clone_size: many; d_call: TRBD1; j_call: TRBJ2-2; cdr3_aa: CASSLKGQSNFWIGELFF; cdr3_nt: TGTGCCAGCAGCTTAAAGGGACAGAGTAACTTTTGGATCGGGGAGCTGTTTTTT
v_call: TRBV18; cdr3_length: 17; clone_size: few; d_call: TRBD1; j_call: TRBJ1-1; cdr3_aa: CASSPFDRGRGGTEAFF; cdr3_nt: TGTGCCAGCTCACCCTTCGACAGGGGACGCGGCGGAACTGAAGCTTTCTTT
v_call: TRBV6-5; cdr3_length: 16; clone_size: -; d_call: -; j_call: TRBJ2-5; cdr3_aa: CASSDRDFAPSETQYF; cdr3_nt: TGTGCCAGCAGTGACCGGGACTTCGCCCCATCGGAGACCCAGTACTTC
v_call: TRBV18; cdr3_length: 15; clone_size: -; d_call: -; j_call: TRBJ2-2; cdr3_aa: CASPSGGAPTGELFF; cdr3_nt: TGTGCCAGCCCATCCGGAGGAGCCCCGACCGGGGAGCTGTTTTTT
v_call: TRBV6-2/TRBV6-3; cdr3_length: 15; clone_size: -; d_call: -; j_call: TRBJ1-5; cdr3_aa: CASRAEHKPNQPQHF; cdr3_nt: TGTGCCAGCAGGGCGGAACACAAGCCCAATCAGCCCCAGCATTTT
v_call: TRBV5-1; cdr3_length: 14; clone_size: few; d_call: -; j_call: TRBJ2-5; cdr3_aa: CASSGGTAKETQYF; cdr3_nt: TGCGCCAGCAGCGGCGGGACTGCCAAAGAGACCCAGTACTTC
v_call: TRBV7-9; cdr3_length: 15; clone_size: few; d_call: -; j_call: TRBJ2-1; cdr3_aa: CASSFSAETYNEQFF; cdr3_nt: TGTGCCAGCAGCTTCAGTGCAGAAACCTACAATGAGCAGTTCTTC
v_call: TRBV7-8; cdr3_length: 16; clone_size: many; d_call: TRBD2; j_call: TRBJ2-5; cdr3_aa: CASSLELAGIQETQYF; cdr3_nt: TGTGCCAGCAGCTTAGAGCTAGCGGGAATACAAGAGACCCAGTACTTC
v_call: TRBV19; cdr3_length: 16; clone_size: -; d_call: TRBD2; j_call: TRBJ2-3; cdr3_aa: CASRHWREAHTDTQYF; cdr3_nt: TGTGCCAGTAGGCATTGGCGGGAGGCTCACACAGATACGCAGTATTTT
v_call: TRBV12-3/TRBV12-4; cdr3_length: 16; clone_size: few; d_call: -; j_call: TRBJ1-5; cdr3_aa: CASSLGGRNFNQPQHF; cdr3_nt: TGTGCCAGCAGTTTGGGTGGACGGAACTTCAATCAGCCCCAGCATTTT
v_call: TRBV7-9; cdr3_length: 14; clone_size: few; d_call: -; j_call: TRBJ2-5; cdr3_aa: CASRKGSEQETQYF; cdr3_nt: TGTGCCAGCAGGAAAGGTTCAGAACAAGAGACCCAGTACTTC
v_call: TRBV6-2/TRBV6-3; cdr3_length: 14; clone_size: -; d_call: -; j_call: TRBJ1-1; cdr3_aa: CASRTDSAAYEAFF; cdr3_nt: TGTGCCAGCAGGACAGATTCGGCTGCATATGAAGCTTTCTTT
v_call: TRBV20-1; cdr3_length: 14; clone_size: -; d_call: -; j_call: TRBJ2-7; cdr3_aa: CSARGGSNPYEQYF; cdr3_nt: TGCAGTGCTAGAGGGGGCAGCAACCCCTACGAGCAGTACTTC
v_call: TRBV11-2; cdr3_length: 19; clone_size: -; d_call: TRBD2; j_call: TRBJ2-1; cdr3_aa: CASSSPVVPGLAGRNEQFF; cdr3_nt: TGTGCCAGCAGCTCGCCCGTTGTGCCTGGACTAGCGGGTCGCAATGAGCAGTTCTTC
v_call: TRBV7-2; cdr3_length: 13; clone_size: many; d_call: -; j_call: TRBJ2-2; cdr3_aa: CASILSGTGELFF; cdr3_nt: TGTGCCAGCATCCTTTCGGGTACCGGGGAGCTGTTTTTT
v_call: TRBV27; cdr3_length: 15; clone_size: -; d_call: -; j_call: TRBJ2-7; cdr3_aa: CASSFSAELTSGQYF; cdr3_nt: TGTGCCAGCAGTTTTTCGGCGGAACTTACGAGTGGGCAGTACTTC
v_call: TRBV4-3; cdr3_length: 16; clone_size: few; d_call: TRBD1; j_call: TRBJ1-4; cdr3_aa: CASSLNNRGDGEKLFF; cdr3_nt: TGCGCCAGCAGCCTAAATAACAGGGGGGATGGGGAAAAACTGTTTTTT
v_call: TRBV7-9; cdr3_length: 14; clone_size: many; d_call: TRBD1; j_call: TRBJ2-3; cdr3_aa: CASSRQGGKDTQYF; cdr3_nt: TGTGCCAGCAGCCGACAGGGTGGAAAAGATACGCAGTATTTT
v_call: TRBV30; cdr3_length: 13; clone_size: -; d_call: -; j_call: TRBJ1-5; cdr3_aa: CAWSSRDYQPQHF; cdr3_nt: TGTGCCTGGAGTAGTAGGGATTATCAGCCCCAGCATTTT
v_call: TRBV7-2; cdr3_length: 14; clone_size: many; d_call: -; j_call: TRBJ1-1; cdr3_aa: CASSLGRDNTEAFF; cdr3_nt: TGTGCCAGCAGCTTAGGTAGAGACAACACTGAAGCTTTCTTT
v_call: TRBV7-8; cdr3_length: 16; clone_size: few; d_call: -; j_call: TRBJ2-1; cdr3_aa: CASSFGLKAPGNEQFF; cdr3_nt: TGTGCCAGCAGCTTTGGGTTGAAGGCACCGGGGAATGAGCAGTTCTTC
v_call: TRBV7-2; cdr3_length: 16; clone_size: -; d_call: TRBD1; j_call: TRBJ1-5; cdr3_aa: CASSLSGQGEYQPQHF; cdr3_nt: TGTGCCAGCAGCTTATCGGGACAGGGGGAATATCAGCCCCAGCATTTT
v_call: TRBV20-1; cdr3_length: 14; clone_size: -; d_call: -; j_call: TRBJ2-5; cdr3_aa: CSARVPRPPETQYF; cdr3_nt: TGCAGTGCTAGAGTCCCCAGGCCACCGGAGACCCAGTACTTC
v_call: TRBV5-4; cdr3_length: 15; clone_size: -; d_call: -; j_call: TRBJ2-5; cdr3_aa: CASSLGGRIEETQYF; cdr3_nt: TGTGCCAGCAGCTTGGGCGGACGGATAGAAGAGACCCAGTACTTC
v_call: TRBV6-2/TRBV6-3; cdr3_length: 18; clone_size: many; d_call: TRBD1; j_call: TRBJ1-5; cdr3_aa: CASSYFLAGQGGNQPQHF; cdr3_nt: TGTGCCAGCAGTTACTTCCTCGCCGGACAGGGTGGCAATCAGCCCCAGCATTTT
v_call: TRBV7-2; cdr3_length: 17; clone_size: many; d_call: -; j_call: TRBJ2-2; cdr3_aa: CASSFRAITSGTGELFF; cdr3_nt: TGTGCCAGCAGCTTCCGGGCCATAACGAGCGGCACCGGGGAGCTGTTTTTT
v_call: TRBV30; cdr3_length: 14; clone_size: -; d_call: -; j_call: TRBJ2-5; cdr3_aa: CAWSVGGAGETQYF; cdr3_nt: TGTGCCTGGAGTGTAGGGGGGGCTGGGGAGACCCAGTACTTC
v_call: TRBV7-2; cdr3_length: 17; clone_size: many; d_call: TRBD2; j_call: TRBJ2-5; cdr3_aa: CASSLVGSGRGGETQYF; cdr3_nt: TGTGCCAGCAGCTTAGTTGGTAGCGGGAGAGGAGGGGAGACCCAGTACTTC
v_call: TRBV6-1; cdr3_length: 14; clone_size: few; d_call: -; j_call: TRBJ1-5; cdr3_aa: CASRNRTVNQPQHF; cdr3_nt: TGTGCCAGCAGGAACCGGACAGTCAATCAGCCCCAGCATTTT
v_call: TRBV6-8; cdr3_length: 14; clone_size: few; d_call: -; j_call: TRBJ1-1; cdr3_aa: CAIGRGLVTTEAFF; cdr3_nt: TGTGCCATTGGGAGGGGACTCGTAACGACTGAAGCTTTCTTT
v_call: TRBV4-1; cdr3_length: 16; clone_size: -; d_call: -; j_call: TRBJ2-6; cdr3_aa: CASSQEGGSGANVLTF; cdr3_nt: TGTGCCAGCAGCCAAGAAGGGGGCTCTGGGGCCAACGTCCTGACTTTC
v_call: TRBV10-3; cdr3_length: 14; clone_size: -; d_call: -; j_call: TRBJ2-3; cdr3_aa: CAISGAAGLDTQYF; cdr3_nt: TGTGCCATCAGTGGGGCGGCAGGTCTAGATACGCAGTATTTT
v_call: TRBV5-1; cdr3_length: 15; clone_size: -; d_call: TRBD1; j_call: TRBJ1-1; cdr3_aa: CASSPITGVNTEAFF; cdr3_nt: TGCGCCAGCAGCCCAATAACAGGGGTGAACACTGAAGCTTTCTTT
v_call: TRBV24-1; cdr3_length: 13; clone_size: -; d_call: TRBD2; j_call: TRBJ2-1; cdr3_aa: CATHSGGGHEQFF; cdr3_nt: TGTGCCACCCACTCGGGGGGGGGACATGAGCAGTTCTTC
v_call: TRBV12-3/TRBV12-4; cdr3_length: 13; clone_size: many; d_call: -; j_call: TRBJ2-5; cdr3_aa: CASSLMVEETQYF; cdr3_nt: TGTGCCAGCAGTTTAATGGTGGAAGAGACCCAGTACTTC
v_call: TRBV12-3/TRBV12-4; cdr3_length: 13; clone_size: -; d_call: -; j_call: TRBJ1-1; cdr3_aa: CASSGHMNTEAFF; cdr3_nt: TGTGCCAGCAGCGGACACATGAACACTGAAGCTTTCTTT
v_call: TRBV6-6; cdr3_length: 16; clone_size: -; d_call: -; j_call: TRBJ1-3; cdr3_aa: CASSYSETRSGNTIYF; cdr3_nt: TGTGCCAGCAGTTACTCCGAAACTAGATCTGGAAACACCATATATTTT
v_call: TRBV24-1; cdr3_length: 15; clone_size: -; d_call: TRBD1; j_call: TRBJ1-2; cdr3_aa: CATSEPGTGIYGYTF; cdr3_nt: TGTGCCACCAGTGAACCCGGGACAGGGATCTATGGCTACACCTTC
v_call: TRBV7-2; cdr3_length: 15; clone_size: few; d_call: TRBD2; j_call: TRBJ2-3; cdr3_aa: CATNLAGGGTDTQYF; cdr3_nt: TGTGCCACCAATTTAGCGGGAGGGGGCACAGATACGCAGTATTTT
v_call: TRBV29-1; cdr3_length: 12; clone_size: once; d_call: -; j_call: TRBJ2-3; cdr3_aa: CSVSQNTDTQYF; cdr3_nt: TGCAGCGTATCCCAAAACACAGATACGCAGTATTTT
v_call: TRBV19; cdr3_length: 13; clone_size: -; d_call: TRBD2; j_call: TRBJ2-7; cdr3_aa: CASSGLAGDEQYF; cdr3_nt: TGTGCCAGTAGCGGACTAGCGGGAGACGAGCAGTACTTC
v_call: TRBV7-9; cdr3_length: 13; clone_size: few; d_call: TRBD1; j_call: TRBJ2-5; cdr3_aa: CASSRTGSETQYF; cdr3_nt: TGTGCCAGCAGCCGGACAGGTTCGGAGACCCAGTACTTC
v_call: TRBV12-3/TRBV12-4; cdr3_length: 15; clone_size: -; d_call: TRBD1; j_call: TRBJ2-2; cdr3_aa: CASSLRQGDTGELFF; cdr3_nt: TGTGCCAGCAGTTTAAGACAGGGGGACACCGGGGAGCTGTTTTTT
v_call: TRBV7-2; cdr3_length: 13; clone_size: few; d_call: -; j_call: TRBJ2-7; cdr3_aa: CASSFFEGYEQYF; cdr3_nt: TGTGCCAGCAGCTTTTTCGAAGGGTACGAGCAGTACTTC
v_call: TRBV4-2; cdr3_length: 15; clone_size: -; d_call: -; j_call: TRBJ1-2; cdr3_aa: CASSQDIFGTYGYTF; cdr3_nt: TGTGCCAGCAGCCAAGATATATTCGGGACATATGGCTACACCTTC
v_call: TRBV6-8; cdr3_length: 15; clone_size: few; d_call: TRBD2; j_call: TRBJ2-2; cdr3_aa: CASSPLAGGAGELFF; cdr3_nt: TGTGCCAGCAGTCCGTTAGCGGGAGGGGCCGGGGAGCTGTTTTTT
v_call: TRBV5-6; cdr3_length: 15; clone_size: -; d_call: -; j_call: TRBJ2-1; cdr3_aa: CAGSWWGVFQNEQFF; cdr3_nt: TGTGCCGGCAGCTGGTGGGGGGTCTTTCAAAATGAGCAGTTCTTC
v_call: TRBV27; cdr3_length: 15; clone_size: -; d_call: TRBD2; j_call: TRBJ2-3; cdr3_aa: CASSPGLPSTDTQYF; cdr3_nt: TGTGCCAGCAGTCCGGGACTACCTAGCACAGATACGCAGTATTTT